Reported below is one T cell receptor beta chain. A single record per CDR3 protein comes from TCRdb applying MiXCR to the 5' RACE reads. The sample has about 920,000 distinct CDR3 sequences; 9% to 15% are singletons. The data were obtained in a study of identical twins. CDR3 length: 15 amino acids. V lost 2 bases, J lost 1 base, and 10 bases lay in between. CDR1 and CDR2 (germline): KGHDR, SFDVKD. In addition, the sample was reused for a study of yellow fever vaccine responses in identical twins.

The chain uses TRBV24-1 and TRBJ2-5, with a tentative D call TRBD2 (6 bases). This clonotype was obtained from a woman under 30 in good health. What was sequenced was PBMCs. The CDR3 region has the DNA TGTGCCACCAGTGATTCGATAGCGGTCCAAGAGACCCAGTACTTC. It encodes CATSDSIAVQETQYF.